A single sample gave rise to the 2 T cell receptor beta chains below, sequenced in a study of blood T cell repertoires in COVID-19. Using immunoSEQ multiplex PCR, the repertoire was profiled, and TCRdb retains in-frame clones only, with some absent. This table has about 140,000 clones, 85% to 90% appearing once. Sequencing input: peripheral blood. These receptors originate from a woman aged 40 to 55 with acute or convalescent COVID-19.

The chain links TRBV18 to TRBJ2-2, with 8 nucleotides matching TRBD1. The CDR3 length is 18 residues. The germline gives CDR1 KGHSH, CDR2 LQKENI. J gave up 2 bases and V 2 bases, and 10 bases lay outside the gene matches. CDR3 DNA: TGTGCCAGCTCACCATTCTTGGCGGGGACAGGAAACACCGGGGAGCTGTTTTTT. Translating it yields CASSPFLAGTGNTGELFF. The full variable domain, in which reference TRBV18 and TRBJ2-2 provide the parts outside the CDR3, is NAGVMQNPRHLVRRRGQEARLRCSPMKGHSHVYWYRQLPEEGLKFMVYLQKENIIDESGMPKERFSAEFPKEGPSILRIQQVVRGDSAAYFCASSPFLAGTGNTGELFFGEGSRLTVL.

The CDR3 DNA is TGTGCCAGCAGCTTAGCGCTCGCGGGAGGCTCAGATACGCAGTATTTT. This encodes CASSLALAGGSDTQYF. The chain uses TRBV7-8 and TRBJ2-3, with 8 bases aligning to TRBD2. Germline V lookup: CDR1 SGHVS, CDR2 FQNEAQ. V lost 0 bases and J lost 4; bases outside the gene matches: 6. There are 16 residues in the CDR3.